A single sample is the source of the 2 T cell receptor beta chains below, sequenced in a study of blood T cells in healthy people across ages. Sample-barcoded 5' priming and a J-beta primer mix drove a second PCR of roughly 6 to 12 cycles. TCRdb itself ran the 5' RACE reads through MiXCR, one entry per CDR3 protein. The sample includes about 1.5 million distinct CDR3 sequences, less than 45% of them seen just once. Sequenced sample: blood. These receptors were obtained from a woman aged 18-29 years in good health.

V and J are TRBV6-2 or TRBV6-3 and TRBJ2-1, with 12 bases matching TRBD2. The closer fit of TRBJ2-7 to the DNA end suggests the J call may be wrong. The CDR3 extends over 20 amino acids. Germline loops: CDR1 MNHEY, CDR2 SVGEGT. The CDR3 DNA follows: TGTGCCAGCAGTTACTCGCGACTAGCGGGGGAACGCCCAACCTACAATGAGCAGTACTTC. It specifies CASSYSRLAGERPTYNEQYF.

This clonotype was observed at least ten times. V gene TRBV9 combines with J gene TRBJ1-3; D is possibly TRBD1 (5 bases). CDR3 length: 14 residues. With 3 bases removed from V and 2 bases from J, the gap between germline ends came to 9 bases. Germline assignment: CDR1 SGDLS and CDR2 YYNGEE. The CDR3 nucleotides read TGTGCCAGCAGCGCCGGGACGGCTGGAAACACCATATATTTT. Residues: CASSAGTAGNTIYF.